Following are 7 T cell receptor beta chains from one sample sequenced in a study of cytomegalovirus exposure and HLA in healthy donors. PCR primers comprised 60 Vbeta and 13 Jbeta primers. The method was immunoSEQ multiplex PCR; TCRdb's version includes in-frame clones alone and lacks a portion of them. The table lists around 80,000 clones, 70% to 85% of them singletons. Sequencing was done on a sample of PBMCs. The receptors shown here come from a man aged 35 to 55 in good health and CMV-seropositive.

This clone turned up a few times. A junction boundary mismatches the germline segment, possibly from a read error. The rearrangement uses TRBV4-1 and TRBJ1-2; 7 positions match TRBD1. The CDR3 is 15 amino acids. CDR1 MGHRA and CDR2 YSYEKL come from the germline V gene. CDR3 bases: TGTGCCAGCAGCCATCCCCTCGACAGGGTCGGTGGCTACACCTTC. It yields the protein CASSHPLDRVGGYTF.

This clone was observed once. The V and J genes are TRBV4-2 and TRBJ2-6; possible D gene TRBD2, 6 bases. The CDR3 spans 20 residues. Looked up from germline, CDR1 is LGHNA and CDR2 is YNFKEQ. Trimming took off 0 bases at V and 0 bases at J, with 18 bases between the two ends. CDR3 DNA sequence: TGTGCCAGCAGCCAAGATGGGCCCGGGACTTTTAGCTCTGGGGCCAACGTCCTGACTTTC. Translation: CASSQDGPGTFSSGANVLTF.

This clone is a singleton in its sample. This chain links TRBV28 with TRBJ2-1; 9 bases agree with TRBD1. The CDR3 is made up of 15 amino acids. V lost 6 bases, J lost 4 bases, and 7 bases stayed unmatched. CDR1 is MDHEN, CDR2 SYDVKM, per germline. The CDR3 is CASSETGGTYNEQFF. The CDR3 coding sequence is TGTGCCAGCAGCGAGACAGGGGGGACTTACAATGAGCAGTTCTTC.

V gene TRBV6-5 combines with J gene TRBJ2-7, with 8 bases matching TRBD2. The germline V gene encodes CDR1 MNHEY and CDR2 SVGAGI. CDR3 length equals 14 residues. V was pared by 5 bases and J by 5 bases, with 8 bases of the junction left unmatched. The CDR3: CASSPRGGKNEQYF. For the CDR3, the DNA is TGTGCCAGCAGTCCCCGGGGGGGCAAGAACGAGCAGTACTTC.

V gene TRBV11-2 combines with J gene TRBJ2-2; 9 bases match TRBD1. This CDR3 is built from 14 residues. Trimming removed 6 bases from V and 4 bases from J; junction bases left unmatched: 3. Per the germline V gene, CDR1 is SGHAT and CDR2 is FQNNGV. CDR3 coding DNA: TGTGCCAGCAGGGGACAGGGTGCCACCGGGGAGCTGTTTTTT. Translation: CASRGQGATGELFF.

This chain connects TRBV5-1 to TRBJ2-7; 9 bases fit TRBD2. This CDR3 region has 15 residues. V lost 1 base and J lost 2; bases outside the gene matches: 4. Germline assignment: CDR1 SGHRS and CDR2 YFSETQ. CDR3 amino acids: CASSLTSGSTYEQYF. The DNA for the CDR3 is TGCGCCAGCAGCTTGACTAGCGGGTCGACCTACGAGCAGTACTTC.

This chain joins TRBV6-5 and TRBJ2-3; 9 bases are shared with TRBD1. Germline V lookup: CDR1 MNHEY, CDR2 SVGAGI. V lost 5 bases, J lost 4 bases, and 7 bases stayed unmatched. The CDR3 covers 15 residues. CDR3: CASSPWGQGADTQYF. CDR3 nucleotide sequence: TGTGCCAGCAGTCCCTGGGGACAGGGCGCAGATACGCAGTATTTT.